These 21 T cell receptor beta chains were all obtained from the same sample, sequenced in a study of early stage breast cancer tumors. The repertoire was sequenced with immunoSEQ multiplex PCR; TCRdb's copy has only in-frame clones and lacks some. The sample lists a few thousand clones, under 80% occurring once. The sequencing sample was made of normal breast tissue next to the tumor. The source of these receptors is a person between 55 and 70 years old with breast cancer.

The chain has TRBV7-2 and TRBJ2-7; 7 bases match TRBD2. There are 14 residues in the CDR3. The trim removed 1 base at V and 6 bases at J, leaving 6 bases unmatched. CDR1 SGHTA and CDR2 FQGNSA come from the germline V gene. The CDR3 DNA sequence: TGTGCCAGCAGCTTAGATAGACTAGCCGGCGAGCAGTACTTC. Residues: CASSLDRLAGEQYF.

This rearrangement joins TRBV5-4 to TRBJ1-2; a weak D match, TRBD1 (6 bases). Between the trimmed V and J ends, which lost 1 base and 4 bases, there was a span of 14 bases. Germline CDR1 and CDR2: SGHNT and YYREEE (reference sequence). The CDR3 loop spans 15 amino acids. CDR3 amino acids: CASSLLQGSAYGYTF. The CDR3 nucleotides read TGTGCCAGCAGCTTGTTACAGGGTAGCGCCTATGGCTACACCTTC.

J is TRBJ2-7 and V is TRBV7-2; D uncertain. There are 13 residues in the CDR3. V lost 4 bases and J lost 2, with 9 bases in between. Germline V gene sequence: CDR1 SGHTA, CDR2 FQGNSA. In DNA, the CDR3 is TGTGCCAGCAGCTCTCAGTCTCCCTACGAGCAGTACTTC. Protein product: CASSSQSPYEQYF.

This clone was seen a handful of times. The V call is TRBV7-9, the J call TRBJ2-7; 7 positions match TRBD2. From germline, CDR1 is SEHNR and CDR2 FQNEAQ (reference sequence). The CDR3 is made up of 14 amino acids. V lost 4 bases to trimming and J lost 0 bases; unmatched junction nucleotides: 3. The CDR3 DNA reads TGTGCCAGCAGCTCGCGCGGGGGCTCCTACGAGCAGTACTTC. Its protein is CASSSRGGSYEQYF.

The rearrangement links TRBV10-1 to TRBJ1-1; D gene uncertain. The germline CDR1 and CDR2 sequences are WNHNN and SYGVQD (reference sequence). CDR3 size: 12 residues. Trimming cost V 3 bases and J 11 bases, with 13 bases left between them. The CDR3 region is CASSDSTVYAFF. The CDR3 coding sequence is TGCGCCAGCAGTGATTCCACCGTCTACGCTTTCTTT.

This clone was detected a few times. The V and J genes are TRBV6-5 and TRBJ1-2; the match to TRBD1 covers 8 bases. After removal of 6 bases from V and 6 bases from J, the junction contained 9 bases not matched to a gene. The length of the CDR3 is 14 residues. The germline V gene encodes CDR1 MNHEY and CDR2 SVGAGI. The CDR3, as DNA: TGTGCCAGCAGCACCCGGACAGGGAACAATGGCTACACCTTC. This translates into CASSTRTGNNGYTF.

In DNA, the CDR3 is TGTGCCAGCAGTTTGGAGGGGGTTTCTAACTATGGCTACACCTTC. Its protein product is CASSLEGVSNYGYTF. V gene TRBV27 combines with J gene TRBJ1-2; possibly TRBD1 for D (6 bases). Germline assignment: CDR1 MNHEY and CDR2 SMNVEV (reference sequence). The CDR3 length is 15 residues. V lost 3 bases, J lost 0 bases, and 11 bases lay in between.

The chain joins TRBV5-1 to TRBJ1-1; 9 bases agree with TRBD1. Germline CDR1 reads SGHRS; CDR2 reads YFSETQ. After removal of 4 bases from V and 6 bases from J, the junction contained 10 bases not matched to a gene. The CDR3 runs 15 residues. The CDR3 loop reads CASSLKGQGGAEAFF. CDR3 bases: TGCGCCAGCAGCCTAAAGGGACAGGGAGGGGCTGAAGCTTTCTTT.

The rearrangement links TRBV7-3 to TRBJ2-3; TRBD2 is a possible D gene (6 bases). The CDR3 is made up of 11 amino acids. V was clipped by 5 bases and J by 6 bases, with 6 bases between them. Per the germline V gene, CDR1 is SGHTA and CDR2 is FQGTGA. CDR3 protein: CASSAGDTQYF. CDR3 sequence (DNA): TGTGCCAGCAGCGCGGGGGATACGCAGTATTTT.

This sequence joins TRBV5-1 and TRBJ2-5; 9 nucleotides match TRBD2. J was trimmed by 5 bases and V by 2 bases; bases with no gene match: 4. The V gene's germline CDR1 is SGHRS and CDR2 YFSETQ. The CDR3 runs to 14 residues. The CDR3 coding sequence is TGCGCCAGCAGCTTTAGCGGGGGCCCTGAGACCCAGTACTTC. This translates into CASSFSGGPETQYF.

The V call is TRBV9, the J call TRBJ2-1; 7 bases align to TRBD2. V dropped 4 bases and J dropped 4; count of bases not matched to a gene: 8. CDR1 SGDLS and CDR2 YYNGEE come from the germline V gene. The CDR3 runs to 15 residues. CDR3 loop: CASSPPGRIYNEQFF. Written as DNA, the CDR3 is TGTGCCAGCAGCCCTCCCGGGAGGATTTACAATGAGCAGTTCTTC.

This clone showed up just a few times. The rearrangement uses TRBV5-1 and TRBJ1-2; 7 nucleotides agree with TRBD1. The CDR3 is 13 residues long. V shed 1 base and J 7 bases; nucleotides not matched to a gene: 4. CDR1 SGHRS and CDR2 YFSETQ come from the germline V gene. The CDR3 region has the DNA TGCGCCAGCAGCTTGTTCCAGGGGGTTGGCTACACCTTC. Encoded protein: CASSLFQGVGYTF.

This clone was seen more than once but under ten times. This chain joins TRBV7-3 and TRBJ2-3; 8 bases agree with TRBD1. V lost 5 bases, J lost 0 bases, and 4 bases stayed unmatched. The length of the CDR3 is 15 residues. CDR1 SGHTA and CDR2 FQGTGA come from the germline V gene. As DNA, the CDR3 is TGTGCCAGCAGCCCTCGGACAGGGAGCACAGATACGCAGTATTTT. Protein: CASSPRTGSTDTQYF.

The J gene is TRBJ2-5, the V gene TRBV7-2; TRBD1 is a possible D gene (6 bases). Germline CDR1 SGHTA, CDR2 FQGNSA. Trimming removed 1 base at V and 5 bases at J, with 8 bases between. The CDR3 loop spans 13 amino acids. CDR3 region: CASSLVRGETQYF. The CDR3 nucleotides read TGTGCCAGCAGCTTAGTAAGGGGGGAGACCCAGTACTTC. The full variable domain, in which reference TRBV7-2 and TRBJ2-5 provide the parts outside the CDR3, is GAGVSQSPSNKVTEKGKDVELRCDPISGHTALYWYRQSLGQGLEFLIYFQGNSAPDKSGLPSDRFSAERTGGSVSTLTIQRTQQEDSAVYLCASSLVRGETQYFGPGTRLLVL.

The CDR3 is CASSTRLAGGSDTQYF. The CDR3 coding sequence is TGTGCCAGCAGTACCAGACTAGCGGGAGGGTCCGATACGCAGTATTTT. The V call is TRBV27, the J call TRBJ2-3; TRBD2 agrees at 14 bases. The junction had 7 bases not matched to a gene; V was cut back by 5 bases and J by 6 bases. Germline V gene sequence: CDR1 MNHEY, CDR2 SMNVEV (reference sequence). The CDR3 contains 16 residues.

This clone was found a few times. The V call is TRBV7-9, the J call TRBJ1-3; D gene ambiguous. CDR1 SEHNR and CDR2 FQNEAQ come from the germline V gene (reference sequence). The V end lost 1 base, the J end lost 4 bases, and 8 bases lay between the germline ends. The CDR3 extends over 14 amino acids. DNA of the CDR3: TGTGCCAGCAGCTTAGATATATCCGGAAACACCATATATTTT. It specifies CASSLDISGNTIYF.

This chain joins TRBV18 and TRBJ2-7; D possibly corresponds to TRBD1 (6 bases). The germline CDR1 and CDR2 sequences are KGHSH and LQKENI. The CDR3 sequence is 14 residues long. The V end was cut by 10 bases, the J end by 1 base, with 17 bases between. The CDR3 sequence: CATMGDMGSYEQYF. For the CDR3, the DNA is TGTGCCACCATGGGGGACATGGGATCCTACGAGCAGTACTTC. The full variable domain, completed using reference TRBV18 and TRBJ2-7, is NAGVMQNPRHLVRRRGQEARLRCSPMKGHSHVYWYRQLPEEGLKFMVYLQKENIIDESGMPKERFSAEFPKEGPSILRIQQVVRGDSAAYFCATMGDMGSYEQYFGPGTRLTVT.

The V and J genes are TRBV19 and TRBJ2-1, with 9 bases aligning to TRBD2. The CDR3 runs to 17 residues. V lost 0 bases to trimming and J lost 2 bases; unmatched junction nucleotides: 5. Per the germline V gene, CDR1 is LNHDA and CDR2 is SQIVND (reference sequence). The CDR3 spells CASSIDLASGTYNEQFF. DNA of the CDR3: TGTGCCAGTAGTATAGATCTGGCTAGCGGGACCTACAATGAGCAGTTCTTC.

The chain carries TRBV14 and TRBJ1-1; D remains ambiguous. V lost 1 base and J 7 bases, leaving 19 bases between the germline ends. The CDR3 extends over 16 amino acids. The germline V gene has CDR1 SGHDN and CDR2 FVKESK. The CDR3 protein is CASSQAPSSGTREAFF. The CDR3 bases are TGTGCCAGCAGCCAAGCCCCCAGCTCCGGCACACGTGAAGCTTTCTTT.

V is TRBV7-2 and J is TRBJ2-5; 7 nucleotides match TRBD2. J lost 5 bases, V lost 2 bases, and 5 bases had no gene match. CDR3 length equals 14 residues. Germline assignment: CDR1 SGHTA and CDR2 FQGNSA. The CDR3 sequence is CASSLRAGTETQYF. The DNA for the CDR3 is TGTGCCAGCAGCTTAAGAGCGGGGACGGAGACCCAGTACTTC.

This clone was found a few times. The rearrangement links TRBV5-6 to TRBJ2-5; 15 bases map to TRBD2. There are 17 residues in the CDR3. V lost 1 base, J lost 7 bases, and 8 bases stayed unmatched. The V gene's germline CDR1 is SGHDT and CDR2 YYEEEE. The CDR3 region is CASSLYGTSGRRGTQYF. The CDR3 DNA follows: TGTGCCAGCAGCTTGTATGGGACTAGCGGGAGGAGAGGGACCCAGTACTTC.